This is a list of T cell receptor beta chains from one sample in a study of blood T cell repertoires in COVID-19. TCRdb's table, derived via immunoSEQ multiplex PCR, lists solely in-frame clones and lacks some. The sample comprises 200,000 to 250,000 clones, around 87% of which are singletons, and 10% rests with the top ten. Sequenced sample: peripheral blood. The receptors stem from a woman between 45 and 65 years old with COVID-19, enrolled during active disease. CDR3s include the opening cysteine and the closing phenylalanine or tryptophan. A D gene is named only where the DNA matches it firmly. A row's size may be missing; if present it is once, few, many or a size class.

V gene	clone size	J gene	CDR3 length	D gene	CDR3 protein	CDR3 DNA
TRBV20-1	few	TRBJ1-3	16	.	CSASQPQGLSGNTIYF	TGCAGTGCTAGTCAGCCGCAGGGGCTATCTGGAAACACCATATATTTT
TRBV9	.	TRBJ2-5	13	TRBD2	CASSSSGWETQYF	TGTGCCAGCAGCTCTAGCGGGTGGGAGACCCAGTACTTC
TRBV19	.	TRBJ1-4	14	.	CASKKGVGYEKLFF	TGTGCCAGTAAAAAAGGGGTAGGGTATGAAAAACTGTTTTTT
TRBV5-1	.	TRBJ2-1	15	TRBD2	CASSLVSGGYNEQFF	TGCGCCAGCAGCTTGGTTAGCGGGGGGTACAATGAGCAGTTCTTC
TRBV6-6	.	TRBJ2-6	14	.	CASHHSSGANVLTF	TGTGCCAGTCACCACAGCTCTGGGGCCAACGTCCTGACTTTC
TRBV6-5	.	TRBJ2-2	13	TRBD1	CASSHTGAGELFF	TGTGCCAGCAGTCATACAGGGGCCGGGGAGCTGTTTTTT
TRBV6-1	.	TRBJ1-1	14	.	CASSEIGVAAEAFF	TGTGCCAGCAGTGAGATAGGGGTGGCCGCTGAAGCTTTCTTT
TRBV10-3	.	TRBJ1-3	16	.	CAISESGGYSGNTIYF	TGTGCCATCAGTGAGTCGGGAGGGTACTCTGGAAACACCATATATTTT
TRBV9	.	TRBJ2-5	15	TRBD1	CASSPGDRAGETQYF	TGTGCCAGCAGCCCGGGGGACAGGGCAGGGGAGACCCAGTACTTC
TRBV4-1	once	TRBJ2-2	15	.	CASSQDRAGTGELFF	TGCGCCAGCAGCCAAGATAGGGCGGGCACCGGGGAGCTGTTTTTT
TRBV27	.	TRBJ2-1	14	TRBD1	CASSLGQGENEQFF	TGTGCCAGCAGTTTAGGACAGGGTGAAAATGAGCAGTTCTTC
TRBV28	.	TRBJ1-2	13	TRBD1	CASRGDRLYGYTF	TGTGCCAGCAGGGGGGACAGACTCTATGGCTACACCTTC
TRBV25-1	.	TRBJ2-1	13	.	CASSEADYNEQFF	TGTGCCAGCAGTGAGGCAGATTACAATGAGCAGTTCTTC
TRBV30	.	TRBJ1-6	13	TRBD1	CAWGAGGHSPLHF	TGTGCCTGGGGCGCAGGGGGCCATTCACCCCTCCACTTT
TRBV29-1	.	TRBJ2-1	12	TRBD2	CSGARGVYEQFF	TGCAGCGGCGCCCGGGGGGTCTACGAGCAGTTCTTC
TRBV24-1	.	TRBJ2-3	15	.	CATSDGTRSTDTQYF	TGTGCCACCAGTGACGGGACACGAAGCACAGATACGCAGTATTTT
TRBV7-9	.	TRBJ1-2	18	.	CASSLAGLTGRRNYGYTF	TGTGCCAGCAGCTTAGCGGGGTTGACAGGCCGGCGAAACTATGGCTACACCTTC
TRBV19	once	TRBJ1-4	15	.	CASSRSGSYNEKLFF	TGTGCCAGTAGTAGGTCCGGGTCTTATAATGAAAAACTGTTTTTT
TRBV19	.	TRBJ1-1	16	TRBD1	CASRKDRVPENTEAFF	TGTGCCAGTAGGAAAGACAGGGTCCCGGAGAACACTGAAGCTTTCTTT
TRBV18	.	TRBJ2-6	18	.	CASSRQLQTGSGANVLTF	TGTGCCAGCTCACGCCAGCTACAAACAGGCTCTGGGGCCAACGTCCTGACTTTC